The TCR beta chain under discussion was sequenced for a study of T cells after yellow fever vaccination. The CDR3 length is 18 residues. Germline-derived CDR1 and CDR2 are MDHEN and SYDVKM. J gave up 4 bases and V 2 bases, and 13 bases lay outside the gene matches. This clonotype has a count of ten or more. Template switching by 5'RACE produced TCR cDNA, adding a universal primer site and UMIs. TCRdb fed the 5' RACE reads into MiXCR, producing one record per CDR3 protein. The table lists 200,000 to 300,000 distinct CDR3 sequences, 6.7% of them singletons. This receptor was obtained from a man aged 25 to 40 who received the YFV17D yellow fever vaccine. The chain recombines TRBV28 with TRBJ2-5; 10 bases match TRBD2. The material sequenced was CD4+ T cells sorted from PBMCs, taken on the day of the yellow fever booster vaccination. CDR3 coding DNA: TGTGCCAGCAGTTTAAGCACTGTGTCTAGCGGGAGTCGAGAGACCCAGTACTTC. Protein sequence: CASSLSTVSSGSRETQYF.